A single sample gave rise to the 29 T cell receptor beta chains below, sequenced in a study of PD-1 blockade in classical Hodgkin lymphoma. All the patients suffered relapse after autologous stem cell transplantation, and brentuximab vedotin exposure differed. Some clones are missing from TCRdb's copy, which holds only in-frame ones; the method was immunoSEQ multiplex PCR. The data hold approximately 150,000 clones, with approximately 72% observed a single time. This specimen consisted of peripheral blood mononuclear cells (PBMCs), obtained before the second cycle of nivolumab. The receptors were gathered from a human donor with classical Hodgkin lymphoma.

CDR3 bases: TGTGCCAGCAGCTTAGTCGGGACTAGCTCCAATGAGCAGTTCTTC. It codes for CASSLVGTSSNEQFF. The chain has TRBV7-8 and TRBJ2-1, with 9 bases that match TRBD2. Germline lookup yields CDR1 SGHVS and CDR2 FQNEAQ. Losses at the gene ends were 1 base for V and 6 bases for J; bases not matched to a gene: 4. The CDR3 loop spans 15 amino acids.

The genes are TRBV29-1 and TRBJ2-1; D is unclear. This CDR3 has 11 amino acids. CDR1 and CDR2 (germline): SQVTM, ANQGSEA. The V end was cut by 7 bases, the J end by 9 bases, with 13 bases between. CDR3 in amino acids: CSAAHRSEQFF. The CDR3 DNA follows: TGCAGCGCCGCCCATCGGAGTGAGCAGTTCTTC.

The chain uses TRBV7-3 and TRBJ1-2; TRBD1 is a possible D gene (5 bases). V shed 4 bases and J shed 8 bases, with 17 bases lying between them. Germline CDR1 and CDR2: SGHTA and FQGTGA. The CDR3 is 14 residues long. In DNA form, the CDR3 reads TGTGCCAGCAGCTCCAGGCGGCAGGGCAACGGCTACACCTTC. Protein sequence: CASSSRRQGNGYTF.

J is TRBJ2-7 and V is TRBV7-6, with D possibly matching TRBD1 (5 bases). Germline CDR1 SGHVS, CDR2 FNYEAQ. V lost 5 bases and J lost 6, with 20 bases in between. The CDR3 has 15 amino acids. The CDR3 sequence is CASSPRSAGYGEQYF. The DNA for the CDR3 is TGTGCCAGCAGCCCCCGCTCGGCAGGGTATGGCGAGCAGTACTTC. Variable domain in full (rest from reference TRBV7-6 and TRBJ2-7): GAGVSQSPRYKVTKRGQDVALRCDPISGHVSLYWYRQALGQGPEFLTYFNYEAQQDKSGLPNDRFSAERPEGSISTLTIQRTEQRDSAMYRCASSPRSAGYGEQYFGPGTRLTVT.

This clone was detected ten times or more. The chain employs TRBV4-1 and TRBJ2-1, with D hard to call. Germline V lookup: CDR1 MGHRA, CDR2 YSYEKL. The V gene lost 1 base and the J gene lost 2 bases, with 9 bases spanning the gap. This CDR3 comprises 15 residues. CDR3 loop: CASSQGSAPYNEQFF. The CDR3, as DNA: TGCGCCAGCAGCCAAGGTAGTGCCCCCTACAATGAGCAGTTCTTC.

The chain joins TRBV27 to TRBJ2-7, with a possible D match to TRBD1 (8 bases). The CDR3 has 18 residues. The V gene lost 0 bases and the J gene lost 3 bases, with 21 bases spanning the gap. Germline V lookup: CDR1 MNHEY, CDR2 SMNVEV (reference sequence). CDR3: CASSLSPRDRGGSYEQYF. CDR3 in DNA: TGTGCCAGCAGTTTATCCCCCCGAGACAGGGGAGGGAGCTACGAGCAGTACTTC.

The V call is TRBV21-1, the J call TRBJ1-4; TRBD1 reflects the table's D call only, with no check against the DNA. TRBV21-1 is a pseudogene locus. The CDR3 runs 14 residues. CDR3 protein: CARGGHQKEEKLFF. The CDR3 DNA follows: TGTGCCAGAGGGGGACACCAAAAGGAGGAAAAACTGTTTTTT.

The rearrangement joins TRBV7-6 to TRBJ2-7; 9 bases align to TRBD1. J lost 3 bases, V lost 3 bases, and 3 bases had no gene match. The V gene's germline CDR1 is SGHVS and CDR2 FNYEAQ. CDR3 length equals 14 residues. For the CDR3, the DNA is TGTGCCAGCAGCTTCGGGACAGGGTACTACGAGCAGTACTTC. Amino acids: CASSFGTGYYEQYF. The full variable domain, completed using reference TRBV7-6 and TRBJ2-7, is GAGVSQSPRYKVTKRGQDVALRCDPISGHVSLYWYRQALGQGPEFLTYFNYEAQQDKSGLPNDRFSAERPEGSISTLTIQRTEQRDSAMYRCASSFGTGYYEQYFGPGTRLTVT.

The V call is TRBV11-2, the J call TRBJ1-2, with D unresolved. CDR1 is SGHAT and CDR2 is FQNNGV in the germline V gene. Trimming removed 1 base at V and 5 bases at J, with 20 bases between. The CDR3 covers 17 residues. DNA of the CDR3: TGTGCCAGCAGCTTAGTTCCTACCCCTTACCGGGGATATGGCTACACCTTC. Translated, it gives CASSLVPTPYRGYGYTF.

The CDR3 DNA follows: TGTGCCAGTAGTATAGATCTTGGTCACGCCGCTTATAGCAATCAGCCCCAGCATTTT. This encodes CASSIDLGHAAYSNQPQHF. V is TRBV19 and J is TRBJ1-5, with D hard to call. This CDR3 contains 19 residues. Germline loops: CDR1 LNHDA, CDR2 SQIVND (reference sequence). V was cut by 0 bases and J by 0 bases, with 18 bases left in between. The whole variable domain, filled in from reference TRBV19 and TRBJ1-5, reads DGGITQSPKYLFRKEGQNVTLSCEQNLNHDAMYWYRQDPGQGLRLIYYSQIVNDFQKGDIAEGYSVSREKKESFPLTVTSAQKNPTAFYLCASSIDLGHAAYSNQPQHFGDGTRLSIL.

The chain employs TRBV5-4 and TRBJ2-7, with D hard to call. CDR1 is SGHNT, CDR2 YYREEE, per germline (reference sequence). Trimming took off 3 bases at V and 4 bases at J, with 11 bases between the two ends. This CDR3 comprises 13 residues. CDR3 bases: TGTGCCAGCAGCTCCGCCTCTTCATACGAGCAGTACTTC. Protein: CASSSASSYEQYF.

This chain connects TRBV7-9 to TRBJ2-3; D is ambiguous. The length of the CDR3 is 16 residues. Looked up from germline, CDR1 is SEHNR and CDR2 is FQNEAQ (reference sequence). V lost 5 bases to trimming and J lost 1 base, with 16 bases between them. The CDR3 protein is CASSKRVGLGTDTQYF. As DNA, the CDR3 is TGTGCCAGCAGCAAACGGGTAGGGTTGGGCACAGATACGCAGTATTTT.

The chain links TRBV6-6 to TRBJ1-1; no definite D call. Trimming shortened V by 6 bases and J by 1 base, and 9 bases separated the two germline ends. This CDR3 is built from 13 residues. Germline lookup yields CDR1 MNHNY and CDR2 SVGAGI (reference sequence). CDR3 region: CASRSNRNTEAFF. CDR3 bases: TGTGCCAGCAGATCTAACCGGAACACTGAAGCTTTCTTT.

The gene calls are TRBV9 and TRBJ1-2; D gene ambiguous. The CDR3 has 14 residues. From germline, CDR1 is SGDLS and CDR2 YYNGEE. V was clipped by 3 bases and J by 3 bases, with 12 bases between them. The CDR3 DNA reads TGTGCCAGCAGCGGAGAATGGAAGGACTATGGCTACACCTTC. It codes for CASSGEWKDYGYTF.

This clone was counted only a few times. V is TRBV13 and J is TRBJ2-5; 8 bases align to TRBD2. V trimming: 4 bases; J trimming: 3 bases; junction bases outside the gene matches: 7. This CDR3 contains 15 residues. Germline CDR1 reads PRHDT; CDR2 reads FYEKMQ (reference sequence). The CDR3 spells CASSSLGGGEETQYF. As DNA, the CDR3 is TGTGCCAGCAGCTCCCTCGGGGGGGGAGAAGAGACCCAGTACTTC.

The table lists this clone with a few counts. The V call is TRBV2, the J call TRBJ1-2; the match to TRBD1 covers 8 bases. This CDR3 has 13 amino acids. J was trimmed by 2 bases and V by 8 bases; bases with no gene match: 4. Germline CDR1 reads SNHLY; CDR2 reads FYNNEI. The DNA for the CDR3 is TGTGCCAGCCTCCGACAGGGGAACTATGGCTACACCTTC. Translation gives CASLRQGNYGYTF. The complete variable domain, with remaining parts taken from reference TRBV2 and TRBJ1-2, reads EPEVTQTPSHQVTQMGQEVILRCVPISNHLYFYWYRQILGQKVEFLVSFYNNEISEKSEIFDDQFSVERPDGSNFTLKIRSTKLEDSAMYFCASLRQGNYGYTFGSGTRLTVV.

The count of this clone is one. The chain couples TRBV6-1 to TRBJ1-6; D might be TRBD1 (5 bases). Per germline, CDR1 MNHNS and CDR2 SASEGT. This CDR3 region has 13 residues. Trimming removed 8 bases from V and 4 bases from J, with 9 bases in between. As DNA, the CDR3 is TGTGCCAGCGGGACCCCTTATAATTCACCCCTCCACTTT. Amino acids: CASGTPYNSPLHF.

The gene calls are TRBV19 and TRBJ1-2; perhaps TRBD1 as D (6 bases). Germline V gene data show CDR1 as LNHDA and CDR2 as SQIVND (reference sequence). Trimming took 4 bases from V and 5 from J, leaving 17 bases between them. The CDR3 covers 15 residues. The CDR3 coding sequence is TGTGCCAGTAGTACCCTACTTGGGCAGGGGTATGGCTACACCTTC. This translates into CASSTLLGQGYGYTF.

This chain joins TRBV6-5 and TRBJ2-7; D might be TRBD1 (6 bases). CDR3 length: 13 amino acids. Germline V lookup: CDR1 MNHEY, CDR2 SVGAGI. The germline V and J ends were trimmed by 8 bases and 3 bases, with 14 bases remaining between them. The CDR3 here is CASGRTGFYEQYF. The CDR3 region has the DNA TGTGCCAGCGGGAGAACAGGGTTCTACGAGCAGTACTTC.

The CDR3 DNA reads as TGCAGCGTTGAAGTGTCGGACAGGGTCAGACATGGTGGCTACACCTTC. It codes for CSVEVSDRVRHGGYTF. V and J are TRBV29-1 and TRBJ1-2; 8 bases fit TRBD1. J was trimmed by 7 bases and V by 1 base; bases with no gene match: 14. The germline CDR1 and CDR2 sequences are SQVTM and ANQGSEA. The CDR3 loop spans 16 amino acids.

The CDR3 here is CASSTRTGDHGYTF. CDR3 in DNA: TGTGCCAGCAGCACCCGGACAGGGGATCATGGCTACACCTTC. The rearrangement joins TRBV7-9 to TRBJ1-2; TRBD1 matches at 9 bases. In germline, CDR1 is SEHNR, CDR2 FQNEAQ (reference sequence). Unmatched junction bases numbered 7, after V lost 5 bases and J lost 6 bases. The CDR3 loop spans 14 amino acids.

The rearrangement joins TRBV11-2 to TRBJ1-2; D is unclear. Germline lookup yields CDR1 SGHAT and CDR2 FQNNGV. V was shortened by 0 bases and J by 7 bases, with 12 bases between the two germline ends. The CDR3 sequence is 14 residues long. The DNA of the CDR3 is TGTGCCAGCAGCTTAGATTTAACAGTCAGTGGCTACACCTTC. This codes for CASSLDLTVSGYTF.

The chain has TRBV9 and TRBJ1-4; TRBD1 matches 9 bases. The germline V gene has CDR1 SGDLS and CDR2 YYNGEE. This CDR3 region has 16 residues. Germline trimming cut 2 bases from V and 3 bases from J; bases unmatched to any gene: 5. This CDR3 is CASSVDRGLSNEKLFF. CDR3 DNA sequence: TGTGCCAGCAGCGTGGACAGGGGATTGTCTAATGAAAAACTGTTTTTT.

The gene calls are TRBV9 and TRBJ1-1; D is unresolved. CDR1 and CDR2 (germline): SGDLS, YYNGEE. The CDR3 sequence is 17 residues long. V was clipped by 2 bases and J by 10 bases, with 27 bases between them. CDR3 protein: CASSVRSLQVEERVAFF. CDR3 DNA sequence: TGTGCCAGCAGCGTGCGATCTCTCCAAGTAGAGGAACGAGTAGCTTTCTTT. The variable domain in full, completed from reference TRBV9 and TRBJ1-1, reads DSGVTQTPKHLITATGQRVTLRCSPRSGDLSVYWYQQSLDQGLQFLIQYYNGEERAKGNILERFSAQQFPDLHSELNLSSLELGDSALYFCASSVRSLQVEERVAFFGQGTRLTVV.

The CDR3, as DNA: TGTGCCAGCAGCGTAGTGGGCGGGGGGGCCACAGATACGCAGTATTTT. It encodes CASSVVGGGATDTQYF. V usage is TRBV9 and J usage is TRBJ2-3; 9 nucleotides agree with TRBD2. J lost 2 bases, V lost 0 bases, and 4 bases had no gene match. In germline, CDR1 is SGDLS, CDR2 YYNGEE. The CDR3 is 16 amino acids.

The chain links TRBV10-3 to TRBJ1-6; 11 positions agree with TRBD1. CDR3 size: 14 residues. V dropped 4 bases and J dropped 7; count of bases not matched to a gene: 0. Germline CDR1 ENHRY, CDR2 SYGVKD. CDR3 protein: CAISGDRGNSPLHF. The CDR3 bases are TGTGCCATCAGTGGGGACAGGGGGAATTCACCCCTCCACTTT.

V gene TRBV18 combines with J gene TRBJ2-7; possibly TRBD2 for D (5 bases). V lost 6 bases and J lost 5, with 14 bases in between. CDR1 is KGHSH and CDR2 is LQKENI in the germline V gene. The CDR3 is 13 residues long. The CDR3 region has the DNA TGTGCCAGCTCGGCCACAGCGGCAGACGAGCAGTACTTC. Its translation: CASSATAADEQYF. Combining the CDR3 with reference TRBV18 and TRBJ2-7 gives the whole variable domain NAGVMQNPRHLVRRRGQEARLRCSPMKGHSHVYWYRQLPEEGLKFMVYLQKENIIDESGMPKERFSAEFPKEGPSILRIQQVVRGDSAAYFCASSATAADEQYFGPGTRLTVT.

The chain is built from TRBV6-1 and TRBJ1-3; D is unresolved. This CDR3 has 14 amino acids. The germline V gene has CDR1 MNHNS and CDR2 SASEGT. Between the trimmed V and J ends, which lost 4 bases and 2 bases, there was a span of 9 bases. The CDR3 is CASSASVPGNTIYF. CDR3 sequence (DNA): TGTGCCAGCAGTGCCAGCGTTCCTGGAAACACCATATATTTT.

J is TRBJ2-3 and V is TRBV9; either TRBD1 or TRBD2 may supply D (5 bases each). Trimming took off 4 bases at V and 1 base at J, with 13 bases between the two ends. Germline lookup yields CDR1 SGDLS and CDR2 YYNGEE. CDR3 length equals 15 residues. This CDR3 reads CASSSRGDGTDTQYF. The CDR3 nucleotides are TGTGCCAGCAGCTCGAGGGGCGATGGCACAGATACGCAGTATTTT.